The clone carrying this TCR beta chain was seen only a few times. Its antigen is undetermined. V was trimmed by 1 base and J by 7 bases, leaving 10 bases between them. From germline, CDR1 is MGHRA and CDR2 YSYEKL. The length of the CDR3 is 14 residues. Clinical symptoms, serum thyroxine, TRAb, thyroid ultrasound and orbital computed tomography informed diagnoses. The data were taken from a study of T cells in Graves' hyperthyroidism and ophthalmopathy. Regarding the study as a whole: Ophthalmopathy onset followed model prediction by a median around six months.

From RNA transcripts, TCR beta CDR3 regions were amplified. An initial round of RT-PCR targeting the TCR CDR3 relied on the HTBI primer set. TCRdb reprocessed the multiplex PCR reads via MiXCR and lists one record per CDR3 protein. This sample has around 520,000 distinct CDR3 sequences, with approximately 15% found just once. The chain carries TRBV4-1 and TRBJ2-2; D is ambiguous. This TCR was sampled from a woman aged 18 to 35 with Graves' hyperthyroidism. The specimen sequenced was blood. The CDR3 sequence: CASSQAGPGGELFF. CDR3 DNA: TGCGCCAGCAGCCAAGCGGGCCCGGGCGGGGAGCTGTTTTTT.